These 23 T cell receptor beta chains were sequenced from one sample in a study of identical twins. One entry per CDR3 protein, called by TCRdb with MiXCR from the 5' RACE reads. The data contain 450,000 or so distinct CDR3 sequences, 20% to 25% of them seen just once; the ten biggest clones take up about 2.9%. The sample was also reused in another study, on T cells expressing NK-cell markers.

Sequenced input: CD4+ T cells sorted from blood. The receptors stem from a woman under 30 in good health.

This chain connects TRBV3-1 to TRBJ1-1, with a possible D match to TRBD1 (6 bases). CDR3 size: 17 residues. Trimming cost V 1 base and J 0 bases, with 15 bases left between them. Germline values: CDR1 LGHDT, CDR2 YNNKEL (reference sequence). Here the CDR3 DNA reads TGTGCCAGCAGCCAAGTCGGGTTAAGGGGGGTGAACACTGAAGCTTTCTTT. This gives the protein CASSQVGLRGVNTEAFF.

This chain uses TRBV7-2 with TRBJ2-7, with TRBD2 as a possible D gene (5 bases). This CDR3 region has 16 residues. Trimming removed 3 bases at V and 5 bases at J, with 20 bases between. CDR1 is SGHTA, CDR2 FQGNSA, per germline. The CDR3 region is CASSLEAVGPVHEQYF. The CDR3 DNA reads as TGTGCCAGCAGCTTGGAGGCGGTAGGGCCCGTCCACGAGCAGTACTTC.

This clonotype has more than one count but fewer than ten. This chain connects TRBV5-1 to TRBJ2-3, with 7 bases lining up with TRBD1. Germline trimming cut 7 bases from V and 0 bases from J; bases unmatched to any gene: 5. This CDR3 is built from 14 residues. Germline CDR1 reads SGHRS; CDR2 reads YFSETQ. CDR3 DNA: TGCGCCAGCCAATGGGACAGAAGCACAGATACGCAGTATTTT. The encoded protein is CASQWDRSTDTQYF.

Only a few counts were recorded for this clonotype. The genes are TRBV6-5 and TRBJ2-1, with unresolved D. Between the trimmed V and J ends, which lost 7 bases and 0 bases, there was a span of 10 bases. The germline gives CDR1 MNHEY, CDR2 SVGAGI. The CDR3 is made up of 14 amino acids. In nucleotides, the CDR3 is TGTGCCAGCAATGACTGGAGCTCCTACAATGAGCAGTTCTTC. Translation: CASNDWSSYNEQFF.

The rearrangement joins TRBV6-2 or TRBV6-3 to TRBJ2-1; D unclear. CDR3 length equals 15 residues. Per the germline V gene, CDR1 is MNHEY and CDR2 is SVGEGT. The V end lost 5 bases, the J end lost 1 base, and 12 bases lay between the germline ends. The CDR3 spells CASSRLPLSYNEQFF. For the CDR3, the DNA is TGTGCCAGCAGTAGACTCCCACTATCCTACAATGAGCAGTTCTTC.

This CDR3 reads CSASRQGYEKLFF. Here the CDR3 DNA reads TGCAGTGCTAGTCGTCAGGGGTACGAAAAACTGTTTTTT. The V gene is TRBV20-1, the J gene TRBJ1-4; a weak D match, TRBD1 (6 bases). With 3 bases removed from V and 8 bases from J, the gap between germline ends came to 13 bases. In germline, CDR1 is DFQATT, CDR2 SNEGSKA (reference sequence). CDR3 length equals 13 residues.

The table lists this clonotype with many counts. The chain recombines TRBV5-1 with TRBJ2-2; possible D gene TRBD2, 5 bases. The V and J ends lost 2 bases and 6 bases respectively, with 8 bases between them. Germline lookup yields CDR1 SGHRS and CDR2 YFSETQ. The CDR3 has 13 residues. DNA of the CDR3: TGCGCCAGCAGCTTTTGGGGAGCCGGGGAGCTGTTTTTT. Amino acids: CASSFWGAGELFF.

Comment on this clonotype: At one of its ends the junction is not consistent with the germline gene, which may arise from a read error. The chain is built from TRBV20-1 and TRBJ2-1; D is unclear. The CDR3 has 14 residues. CDR1 DFQATT and CDR2 SNEGSKA come from the germline V gene (reference sequence). DNA for the CDR3: TGCAGTGCTAGCCGTCTAGTATCCTCCAATGAGCAGTTCTTC. Translated, it gives CSASRLVSSNEQFF.

This clonotype was seen a handful of times. The J gene is TRBJ2-5, the V gene TRBV18; TRBD2 aligns across 8 bases. Per germline, CDR1 KGHSH and CDR2 LQKENI. Unmatched junction bases numbered 1, after V lost 3 bases and J lost 4 bases. CDR3 length equals 13 residues. The CDR3 region is CASSPGRGETQYF. CDR3 nucleotides: TGTGCCAGCTCACCCGGGAGGGGAGAGACCCAGTACTTC.

A few counts support this clonotype. The chain joins TRBV20-1 to TRBJ2-3, with TRBD1 identical over 9 bases. The CDR3 consists of 14 residues. CDR1 is DFQATT and CDR2 is SNEGSKA in the germline V gene (reference sequence). V lost 6 bases and J lost 3; bases outside the gene matches: 7. The CDR3 DNA is TGCAGTGCAACGGGACAGGGTCGGACAGATACGCAGTATTTT. Encoded protein: CSATGQGRTDTQYF.

This clonotype was recorded a few times. The CDR3 sequence: CASTPIRNTGELFF. The CDR3 region has the DNA TGTGCCAGCACCCCTATCCGCAACACCGGGGAGCTGTTTTTT. This chain connects TRBV27 to TRBJ2-2; D is uncertain. V gave up 7 bases and J gave up 2 bases, with 11 bases separating them. CDR3 length: 14 amino acids. Germline V gene sequence: CDR1 MNHEY, CDR2 SMNVEV (reference sequence).

This chain joins TRBV7-3 and TRBJ2-2; D is unresolved. This CDR3 has 14 residues. Per the germline V gene, CDR1 is SGHTA and CDR2 is FQGTGA. V dropped 7 bases and J dropped 12 bases, with 21 bases sitting between them. DNA of the CDR3: TGTGCCAGCACCGCATCGGCAATTTCGAGGAAGCTGTTTTTT. This translates into CASTASAISRKLFF.

The chain has TRBV4-3 and TRBJ1-2; possibly TRBD1 for D (5 bases). Trimming stripped 4 bases from V and 0 bases from J, with 12 bases between. The CDR3 sequence is 15 residues long. The germline gives CDR1 LGHNA, CDR2 YSLEER. CDR3 coding DNA: TGCGCCAGCAGCCGAGAAGACAGAGCTAACTATGGCTACACCTTC. Translated, it gives CASSREDRANYGYTF.

The chain couples TRBV20-1 to TRBJ1-2, with 7 bases lining up with TRBD1. The CDR3 is 14 amino acids. Germline-derived CDR1 and CDR2 are DFQATT and SNEGSKA (reference sequence). V gave up 6 bases and J gave up 3 bases; unmatched junction bases: 10. CDR3 DNA: TGCAGTGCGCTCAGACAGGGAAGAGACTATGGCTACACCTTC. Translating it yields CSALRQGRDYGYTF.

The table lists this clonotype with many counts. The chain recombines TRBV7-2 with TRBJ2-7; 11 bases line up with TRBD2. The CDR3 length is 16 residues. From germline, CDR1 is SGHTA and CDR2 FQGNSA. The V segment lost 5 bases and the J segment 5 bases; nucleotides outside the gene matches: 11. For the CDR3, the DNA is TGTGCCAGCAGCATAGAGACTAGCGGGGCCATCCACGAGCAGTACTTC. This gives the protein CASSIETSGAIHEQYF.

The CDR3 DNA is TGCGCCAGCAGTGATGGACAGAGCCTCGATGAGCAGTTCTTC. Translation: CASSDGQSLDEQFF. This chain links TRBV10-1 with TRBJ2-1; D is perhaps TRBD1 (6 bases). Germline assignment: CDR1 WNHNN and CDR2 SYGVQD (reference sequence). The CDR3 runs to 14 residues. V was cut by 3 bases and J by 8 bases, with 14 bases left in between.

In DNA form, the CDR3 reads TGTGCCAGCAGTTACGCGGGGAGGGGGACCTACAATGAGCAGTTCTTC. Protein: CASSYAGRGTYNEQFF. The J gene is TRBJ2-1, the V gene TRBV6-2 or TRBV6-3, with D possibly matching TRBD2 (7 bases). CDR3 size: 16 residues. Looked up from germline, CDR1 is MNHEY and CDR2 is SVGEGT. The V and J ends lost 2 bases and 2 bases respectively, with 13 bases between them.

This chain joins TRBV7-2 and TRBJ2-7; D ambiguous. CDR3 length: 11 amino acids. Trimming stripped 7 bases from V and 5 bases from J, with 9 bases between. Per germline, CDR1 SGHTA and CDR2 FQGNSA. The CDR3 loop reads CASTLHNEQYF. DNA of the CDR3: TGTGCCAGCACCCTTCATAACGAGCAGTACTTC.

The sample holds many counts of this clonotype. The CDR3 is CASSLSGSTDTQYF. In nucleotides, the CDR3 is TGCGCCAGCAGCTTGTCAGGAAGCACAGATACGCAGTATTTT. The V and J genes are TRBV5-1 and TRBJ2-3; unclear D gene. CDR3 length: 14 amino acids. The germline V and J ends were trimmed by 1 base and 0 bases, with 6 bases remaining between them. Germline V CDR1 and CDR2: SGHRS, YFSETQ.

In its sample, this clonotype was seen many times. The gene calls are TRBV11-1 and TRBJ2-3; D uncertain. The CDR3 runs 14 residues. The V gene lost 6 bases and the J gene lost 3 bases, with 13 bases spanning the gap. Germline-derived CDR1 and CDR2 are SGHAT and FQDESV (reference sequence). This chain's CDR3 is CASSLGGDTDTQYF. CDR3 in DNA: TGTGCCAGCAGTTTGGGCGGAGATACAGATACGCAGTATTTT.

V and J are TRBV20-1 and TRBJ2-2, with TRBD2 matching over 15 bases. The trim removed 7 bases at V and 4 bases at J, leaving 1 base unmatched. The germline V gene encodes CDR1 DFQATT and CDR2 SNEGSKA (reference sequence). The CDR3 has 14 amino acids. The CDR3 DNA sequence: TGCAGTGGGACTAGCGGGGGGGCCACCGGGGAGCTGTTTTTT. This codes for CSGTSGGATGELFF.

This clonotype was seen only a few times. The chain recombines TRBV7-9 with TRBJ2-7; weak D call: TRBD1 (6 bases). V was pared by 0 bases and J by 0 bases, with 12 bases between. CDR1 is SEHNR and CDR2 is FQNEAQ in the germline V gene (reference sequence). The CDR3 is made up of 16 amino acids. DNA of the CDR3: TGTGCCAGCAGCTTAGCCCGGACAGCTTACTCCTACGAGCAGTACTTC. Translation: CASSLARTAYSYEQYF.

The chain combines TRBV20-1 with TRBJ2-7, with D possibly matching TRBD1 (7 bases). CDR3 length: 14 amino acids. Between the trimmed V and J ends, which lost 1 base and 6 bases, there was a span of 16 bases. Germline values: CDR1 DFQATT, CDR2 SNEGSKA (reference sequence). CDR3 DNA sequence: TGCAGTGCTAGAGGGAACAGGGGACTGGGCGAGCAGTACTTC. Its translation: CSARGNRGLGEQYF.